What follows are 9 T cell receptor beta chains derived from one specimen sequenced in a study of post-analysis software for immune sequencing data. Study-wide results and caveats: Five or six TRBV segments, TRBV5-6, TRBV5-1 and TRBV20-1 among them, were found more frequent in patients than controls.

Tagging with unique molecular identifiers was a feature of the TCR beta cDNA libraries. TCRdb ran MiXCR on the PCR reads and lists one entry per CDR3 protein. The sample yields some 890,000 distinct CDR3 sequences, around 53% seen once. These receptors' targets are unknown. The sequencing input was blood. These receptors were collected from a girl aged 5 to 17 with multiple sclerosis.

The rearrangement joins TRBV7-2 to TRBJ2-4, with D maybe TRBD1 (6 bases). Trimming stripped 5 bases from V and 5 bases from J, with 13 bases between. The CDR3 contains 14 residues. Per germline, CDR1 SGHTA and CDR2 FQGNSA. The CDR3 here is CASSDGTHQNIQYF. For the CDR3, the DNA is TGTGCCAGCAGCGACGGGACACACCAAAACATTCAGTACTTC.

As regards this clonotype: An end of the junction does not agree with germline; a read error may underlie this. The chain links TRBV12-3 or TRBV12-4 to TRBJ2-7; 9 nucleotides line up with TRBD2. The CDR3 covers 17 residues. This chain's CDR3 is CAGSLALTSGSSYEQYF. The CDR3 DNA reads TGTGCCGGCAGTTTAGCGCTGACTAGCGGCAGCTCCTACGAGCAGTACTTC.

This chain connects TRBV7-8 to TRBJ2-7; D gene uncertain. Germline V CDR1 and CDR2: SGHVS, FQNEAQ. V dropped 5 bases and J dropped 4 bases, with 15 bases sitting between them. The CDR3 is 14 residues long. CDR3 coding DNA: TGTGCCAGCAGCCACGACCGCCCCGGGTACGAGCAGTACTTC. It translates to CASSHDRPGYEQYF.

The V call is TRBV12-3 or TRBV12-4, the J call TRBJ1-4; D remains ambiguous. This CDR3 has 16 amino acids. The V end lost 4 bases, the J end lost 7 bases, and 19 bases lay between the germline ends. The DNA for the CDR3 is TGTGCCAGCAGTTCGCAGCGGGAGGGCGGAGGTGAAAAACTGTTTTTT. Translating gives CASSSQREGGGEKLFF.

This clonotype was observed a handful of times. The V gene is TRBV29-1, the J gene TRBJ2-5; the match to TRBD2 covers 7 bases. Germline lookup yields CDR1 SQVTM and CDR2 ANQGSEA. After removal of 5 bases from V and 11 bases from J, the junction contained 23 bases not matched to a gene. This CDR3 spans 16 amino acids. The CDR3 protein is CSVYALRGREVGEQYF. As DNA, the CDR3 is TGCAGCGTTTACGCATTGAGAGGACGGGAGGTGGGTGAGCAGTACTTC.

This clonotype was found a few times. The chain joins TRBV29-1 to TRBJ2-1; 11 bases are a match to TRBD2. Germline-derived CDR1 and CDR2 are SQVTM and ANQGSEA. The CDR3 sequence is 13 residues long. The J segment lost 10 bases and the V segment lost 7 bases, leaving 9 bases of the junction unmatched. In nucleotides, the CDR3 is TGCAGCGCCCACGGACTAGCGGGTACCGAGCAGTTCTTC. Protein product: CSAHGLAGTEQFF.

This clonotype was seen only a few times. The V call is TRBV29-1, the J call TRBJ2-5, with D perhaps TRBD1 (5 bases). The CDR3 is 13 amino acids. The V gene lost 5 bases and the J gene lost 1 base, with 11 bases spanning the gap. Germline CDR1 SQVTM, CDR2 ANQGSEA. The CDR3 spells CSVPRASQETQYF. CDR3 sequence (DNA): TGCAGCGTTCCCAGGGCCTCCCAAGAGACCCAGTACTTC.

V is TRBV21-1 and J is TRBJ2-3; the table's D call of TRBD1 was not tested on the DNA. TRBV21-1 is shown as a pseudogene. The CDR3 runs to 14 residues. Here the CDR3 reads CASSAPSQSDTQYF. In DNA, the CDR3 is TGTGCCAGCAGCGCCCCGTCCCAGTCAGATACGCAGTATTTT.

The J gene is TRBJ2-3, the V gene TRBV29-1; the D gene is possibly TRBD2 (6 bases). Germline assignment: CDR1 SQVTM and CDR2 ANQGSEA. V was clipped by 1 base and J by 5 bases, with 16 bases between them. This CDR3 has 15 residues. The CDR3 protein is CSVEVVRERKDTQYF. The CDR3 DNA sequence: TGCAGCGTTGAAGTAGTCCGGGAGCGTAAAGATACGCAGTATTTT.